This passage covers 32 T cell receptor beta chains from one sample sequenced in a study of cytomegalovirus exposure and HLA in healthy donors. Only in-frame clones appear in the TCRdb table, and some are missing; sequencing was by immunoSEQ multiplex PCR. Of tens of thousands of clones listed, approximately 89% are singletons. Sequencing input: PBMCs. Every receptor here comes from a woman aged 18-29 years in good health and CMV-seropositive.

This chain connects TRBV28 to TRBJ2-1; 10 bases fit TRBD2. The V segment lost 6 bases and the J segment 3 bases; nucleotides outside the gene matches: 2. Germline CDR1 MDHEN, CDR2 SYDVKM. The CDR3 loop spans 14 amino acids. For the CDR3, the DNA is TGTGCCAGCAGGGAGCGGGGGGGCTACAATGAGCAGTTCTTC. This encodes CASRERGGYNEQFF.

The chain carries TRBV19 and TRBJ1-2; no clear D. The CDR3 length is 13 residues. V shed 7 bases and J shed 2 bases, with 11 bases lying between them. CDR1 is LNHDA and CDR2 is SQIVND in the germline V gene (reference sequence). For the CDR3, the DNA is TGTGCCAGTAAGGTTCAGGAAAACTATGGCTACACCTTC. Protein product: CASKVQENYGYTF.

The V call is TRBV11-2, the J call TRBJ2-5; the D is unclear. Trimming took 4 bases from V and 2 from J, leaving 8 bases between them. Germline V gene sequence: CDR1 SGHAT, CDR2 FQNNGV. The CDR3 has 13 residues. CDR3 protein: CASSYGSQETQYF. The CDR3 DNA reads as TGTGCCAGCAGCTACGGGTCGCAAGAGACCCAGTACTTC.

The V and J genes are TRBV27 and TRBJ2-5; D ambiguous. Germline CDR1 reads MNHEY; CDR2 reads SMNVEV (reference sequence). With 4 bases removed from V and 4 bases from J, the gap between germline ends came to 16 bases. CDR3 length equals 15 residues. The DNA of the CDR3 is TGTGCCAGCAGTTCCCTGTCGACATTTACAGAGACCCAGTACTTC. Translation gives CASSSLSTFTETQYF.

The chain couples TRBV11-2 to TRBJ1-1; TRBD1 agrees at 12 bases. Losses at the gene ends were 1 base for V and 5 bases for J; bases not matched to a gene: 11. The CDR3 has 18 amino acids. Germline lookup yields CDR1 SGHAT and CDR2 FQNNGV. In nucleotides, the CDR3 is TGTGCCAGCAGCTTAGCCTCCGGGACAGGGGGCTGGAGGACTGAAGCTTTCTTT. It specifies CASSLASGTGGWRTEAFF.

This clone was counted a single time. This chain uses TRBV5-6 with TRBJ1-1; D not resolved. This CDR3 region has 13 residues. Trimming removed 0 bases from V and 1 base from J, with 4 bases in between. Germline-derived CDR1 and CDR2 are SGHDT and YYEEEE. CDR3 in DNA: TGTGCCAGCAGCTTGGCCGGGAACACTGAAGCTTTCTTT. Its protein is CASSLAGNTEAFF.

The genes are TRBV5-1 and TRBJ1-6; the D is unclear. The length of the CDR3 is 12 residues. CDR1 and CDR2 from the germline V gene are SGHRS and YFSETQ. Trimming took 4 bases from V and 5 from J, leaving 4 bases between them. The CDR3 loop reads CASSLDNSPLHF. The CDR3, as DNA: TGCGCCAGCAGCCTAGATAATTCACCCCTCCACTTT.

V and J are TRBV7-2 and TRBJ2-5; 8 bases align to TRBD2. CDR1 is SGHTA, CDR2 FQGNSA, per germline. CDR3 size: 16 residues. J was trimmed by 5 bases and V by 5 bases; bases with no gene match: 13. CDR3 amino acids: CASSRPSGGAWETQYF. The CDR3 bases are TGTGCCAGCAGCCGACCCTCCGGGGGGGCATGGGAGACCCAGTACTTC.

This sequence joins TRBV6-4 and TRBJ2-2, with TRBD1 matching over 9 bases. Germline V CDR1 and CDR2: MRHNA, SNTAGT. The V gene end was trimmed by 4 bases and the J gene end by 8 bases; junction bases not matched to a gene: 8. The CDR3 runs to 15 residues. The CDR3 here is CASSAGQGNSGELFF. In DNA form, the CDR3 reads TGTGCCAGCAGTGCGGGACAGGGTAACTCTGGGGAGCTGTTTTTT.

This chain joins TRBV6-1 and TRBJ2-6, with no clear D. Trimming pared 3 bases from V and 0 bases from J, leaving 6 bases between. This CDR3 comprises 15 residues. Germline V gives CDR1 MNHNS, CDR2 SASEGT. CDR3: CASSEQNSGANVLTF. The DNA for the CDR3 is TGTGCCAGCAGTGAGCAGAACTCTGGGGCCAACGTCCTGACTTTC.

This clone appeared a single time. V is TRBV5-8 and J is TRBJ1-5; D gene ambiguous. V lost 5 bases to trimming and J lost 5 bases, with 11 bases between them. CDR1 and CDR2 (germline): SGHTS, YDEGEE. The CDR3 sequence is 13 residues long. CDR3 protein: CASSRESDQPQHF. The CDR3, as DNA: TGTGCCAGCAGTCGTGAGAGCGATCAGCCCCAGCATTTT.

V and J are TRBV1 and TRBJ2-7; the D segment call TRBD2 is taken from the table without a DNA check. TRBV1 is shown as a pseudogene. This CDR3 has 14 amino acids. The CDR3 spells CTSSPELAMVPSYF. CDR3 nucleotide sequence: TGCACCAGCAGCCCGGAACTAGCGATGGTCCCATCCTACTTC.

This chain links TRBV7-9 with TRBJ1-1; 11 bases fit TRBD1. Germline V lookup: CDR1 SEHNR, CDR2 FQNEAQ (reference sequence). V lost 4 bases, J lost 5 bases, and 6 bases stayed unmatched. The length of the CDR3 is 15 residues. The CDR3 sequence is CASSSGGQGETEAFF. The DNA of the CDR3 is TGTGCCAGCAGCTCGGGGGGACAGGGGGAAACTGAAGCTTTCTTT.

The rearrangement uses TRBV28 and TRBJ1-4; tentative D call: TRBD1 (5 bases). Trimming cost V 5 bases and J 6 bases, with 19 bases left between them. CDR1 is MDHEN and CDR2 is SYDVKM in the germline V gene. The CDR3 runs to 16 residues. CDR3 loop: CASSVPQGLGHEKLFF. The CDR3 coding sequence is TGTGCCAGCAGTGTCCCCCAGGGTCTTGGGCATGAAAAACTGTTTTTT.

This rearrangement joins TRBV20-1 to TRBJ2-3; D unresolved. CDR3 size: 11 residues. The germline CDR1 and CDR2 sequences are DFQATT and SNEGSKA (reference sequence). The V end was cut by 2 bases, the J end by 6 bases, with 6 bases between. The DNA of the CDR3 is TGCAGTGCTAGAATGTCTGATACGCAGTATTTT. Its translation is CSARMSDTQYF.

The V and J genes are TRBV11-3 and TRBJ2-1; 8 positions match TRBD2. In germline, CDR1 is SGHNT, CDR2 YENEEA. With V trimmed by 5 bases and J by 2 bases, 8 bases remained unmatched. The CDR3 contains 16 residues. The CDR3 here is CASSPAGSGAYNEQFF. DNA of the CDR3: TGTGCCAGCAGCCCCGCAGGTAGCGGGGCCTACAATGAGCAGTTCTTC.

This chain links TRBV18 with TRBJ2-7, with 7 nucleotides matching TRBD1. The CDR3 is made up of 15 amino acids. V dropped 6 bases and J dropped 3; count of bases not matched to a gene: 11. Germline V gene data show CDR1 as KGHSH and CDR2 as LQKENI. This CDR3 is CASSRLGSGGYEQYF. As DNA, the CDR3 is TGTGCCAGCTCCCGCTTGGGGTCAGGGGGCTACGAGCAGTACTTC. Complete variable domain (other parts from reference TRBV18 and TRBJ2-7): NAGVMQNPRHLVRRRGQEARLRCSPMKGHSHVYWYRQLPEEGLKFMVYLQKENIIDESGMPKERFSAEFPKEGPSILRIQQVVRGDSAAYFCASSRLGSGGYEQYFGPGTRLTVT.

This chain links TRBV6-5 with TRBJ2-7; 10 nucleotides line up with TRBD1. The CDR3 consists of 14 residues. CDR1 is MNHEY and CDR2 is SVGAGI in the germline V gene. J was trimmed by 3 bases and V by 6 bases; bases with no gene match: 5. This CDR3 reads CASSRGTGVYEQYF. As DNA, the CDR3 is TGTGCCAGCAGCCGCGGGACAGGGGTCTACGAGCAGTACTTC.

A word on this clone: One junction end disagrees with the germline gene, perhaps due to a read error. The chain has TRBV12-5 and TRBJ2-1, with 9 bases lining up with TRBD1. The CDR3 sequence is 16 residues long. Germline CDR1 and CDR2: LGHNT and FRNRAP. CDR3 nucleotide sequence: TGTGCTAGTGGTTTCATCACAGGGGGCTCCGACAATGAGCAGTTCTTC. It specifies CASGFITGGSDNEQFF.

This clone is a singleton in its sample. The chain employs TRBV7-3 and TRBJ2-3; 7 bases are a match to TRBD1. The length of the CDR3 is 13 residues. V was clipped by 6 bases and J by 7 bases; unmatched bases: 7. CDR1 and CDR2 (germline): SGHTA, FQGTGA. CDR3 nucleotides: TGTGCCAGCAGTAGGGACAGCTCCAATACGCAGTATTTT. Amino acids: CASSRDSSNTQYF.

The chain uses TRBV18 and TRBJ2-3; possibly TRBD1 for D (5 bases). The germline gives CDR1 KGHSH, CDR2 LQKENI. The germline V and J ends were trimmed by 2 bases and 0 bases, with 12 bases remaining between them. This CDR3 spans 16 amino acids. The CDR3 DNA reads TGTGCCAGCTCACCATCCCTCAGGGCTAGCACAGATACGCAGTATTTT. Protein sequence: CASSPSLRASTDTQYF.

This chain connects TRBV7-2 to TRBJ2-2, with a tentative D call TRBD2 (5 bases). V shed 5 bases and J shed 6 bases, with 16 bases lying between them. The V gene's germline CDR1 is SGHTA and CDR2 FQGNSA. This CDR3 comprises 15 residues. The CDR3 bases are TGTGCCAGCAGCGTGGACGCGGGTAGGGCCGGGGAGCTGTTTTTT. Translated: CASSVDAGRAGELFF. Drawing the rest from reference TRBV7-2 and TRBJ2-2, the complete variable domain is GAGVSQSPSNKVTEKGKDVELRCDPISGHTALYWYRQSLGQGLEFLIYFQGNSAPDKSGLPSDRFSAERTGGSVSTLTIQRTQQEDSAVYLCASSVDAGRAGELFFGEGSRLTVL.

V and J are TRBV9 and TRBJ1-2; 8 bases match TRBD1. CDR1 and CDR2 (germline): SGDLS, YYNGEE. V lost 1 base and J lost 4; bases outside the gene matches: 6. The CDR3 is 15 residues long. The CDR3 region has the DNA TGTGCCAGCAGCGTACATCAGGGGGCTAGCTATGGCTACACCTTC. It yields the protein CASSVHQGASYGYTF.

CDR3 nucleotide sequence: TGCAGCGCCGGGACTAGGAACACCGGGGAGCTGTTTTTT. It encodes CSAGTRNTGELFF. This chain uses TRBV29-1 with TRBJ2-2; 8 bases align to TRBD2. CDR1 is SQVTM, CDR2 ANQGSEA, per germline. The CDR3 loop spans 13 amino acids. The V segment lost 7 bases and the J segment 1 base; nucleotides outside the gene matches: 2.

This rearrangement joins TRBV5-3 to TRBJ2-7, with D maybe TRBD2 (6 bases). TRBV5-3 is an open reading frame, and its role is uncertain. CDR3 length: 12 amino acids. V was clipped by 2 bases and J by 9 bases, with 12 bases between them. The CDR3 nucleotides are TGTGCCAGAAGCTTTCGCGGGGTGTTGCAGTACTTC. As protein: CARSFRGVLQYF.

This clone was found a few times. The J gene is TRBJ2-5, the V gene TRBV9; 9 bases fit TRBD1. Germline CDR1 and CDR2: SGDLS and YYNGEE. V lost 4 bases to trimming and J lost 5 bases; unmatched junction nucleotides: 9. The CDR3 runs 15 residues. DNA for the CDR3: TGTGCCAGCAGCACCAGACAGGGGGATAAGGAGACCCAGTACTTC. Its translation: CASSTRQGDKETQYF.

CDR3 sequence reads: CASRRTGGNGNTIYF. In DNA form, the CDR3 reads TGTGCCAGCAGACGTACAGGGGGCAATGGAAACACCATATATTTT. The chain combines TRBV28 with TRBJ1-3; the match to TRBD1 covers 9 bases. Germline V lookup: CDR1 MDHEN, CDR2 SYDVKM. The CDR3 consists of 15 residues. Trimming took 6 bases from V and 3 from J; bases not matched to a gene: 6.

V gene TRBV4-2 combines with J gene TRBJ2-5; 8 bases match TRBD2. J lost 1 base, V lost 3 bases, and 13 bases had no gene match. Germline CDR1 and CDR2: LGHNA and YNFKEQ. The CDR3 covers 18 residues. Written as DNA, the CDR3 is TGTGCCAGCAGCCACCACCGGCGGGGGGCGGAGACCCAAGAGACCCAGTACTTC. This codes for CASSHHRRGAETQETQYF.

The CDR3 region is CASSLRQGIGGYTF. The DNA for the CDR3 is TGTGCCAGCAGCTTACGGCAGGGGATAGGGGGCTACACCTTC. The J gene is TRBJ1-2, the V gene TRBV7-8; perhaps TRBD1 as D (6 bases). V lost 2 bases and J 8 bases, leaving 15 bases between the germline ends. Germline CDR1 SGHVS, CDR2 FQNEAQ. The CDR3 extends over 14 amino acids.

The genes are TRBV7-2 and TRBJ1-5; D possibly corresponds to TRBD1 (6 bases). Germline V gives CDR1 SGHTA, CDR2 FQGNSA. The V gene lost 2 bases and the J gene lost 5 bases, with 10 bases spanning the gap. There are 14 residues in the CDR3. This chain's CDR3 is CASSLWSGDQPQHF. CDR3 in DNA: TGTGCCAGCAGCTTATGGTCAGGGGATCAGCCCCAGCATTTT.

The gene calls are TRBV4-3 and TRBJ2-3; 13 nucleotides agree with TRBD2. The CDR3 loop spans 21 amino acids. The ends lost 3 bases at V and 4 bases at J; junction bases unmatched: 19. Germline values: CDR1 LGHNA, CDR2 YSLEER. The CDR3 sequence is CASSHHPGLAGPAGSADTQYF. The CDR3 DNA reads as TGCGCCAGCAGCCACCACCCGGGACTAGCGGGGCCCGCGGGCAGCGCAGATACGCAGTATTTT.

This clone appeared a few times. The chain carries TRBV18 and TRBJ1-2; 8 bases line up with TRBD1. CDR3 length equals 15 residues. The junction had 8 bases not matched to a gene; V was cut back by 4 bases and J by 4 bases. Germline V gives CDR1 KGHSH, CDR2 LQKENI. Here the CDR3 reads CASSQQNRGVYGYTF. In nucleotides, the CDR3 is TGTGCCAGCTCACAACAAAACAGGGGGGTCTATGGCTACACCTTC. The whole variable domain, filled in from reference TRBV18 and TRBJ1-2, reads NAGVMQNPRHLVRRRGQEARLRCSPMKGHSHVYWYRQLPEEGLKFMVYLQKENIIDESGMPKERFSAEFPKEGPSILRIQQVVRGDSAAYFCASSQQNRGVYGYTFGSGTRLTVV.